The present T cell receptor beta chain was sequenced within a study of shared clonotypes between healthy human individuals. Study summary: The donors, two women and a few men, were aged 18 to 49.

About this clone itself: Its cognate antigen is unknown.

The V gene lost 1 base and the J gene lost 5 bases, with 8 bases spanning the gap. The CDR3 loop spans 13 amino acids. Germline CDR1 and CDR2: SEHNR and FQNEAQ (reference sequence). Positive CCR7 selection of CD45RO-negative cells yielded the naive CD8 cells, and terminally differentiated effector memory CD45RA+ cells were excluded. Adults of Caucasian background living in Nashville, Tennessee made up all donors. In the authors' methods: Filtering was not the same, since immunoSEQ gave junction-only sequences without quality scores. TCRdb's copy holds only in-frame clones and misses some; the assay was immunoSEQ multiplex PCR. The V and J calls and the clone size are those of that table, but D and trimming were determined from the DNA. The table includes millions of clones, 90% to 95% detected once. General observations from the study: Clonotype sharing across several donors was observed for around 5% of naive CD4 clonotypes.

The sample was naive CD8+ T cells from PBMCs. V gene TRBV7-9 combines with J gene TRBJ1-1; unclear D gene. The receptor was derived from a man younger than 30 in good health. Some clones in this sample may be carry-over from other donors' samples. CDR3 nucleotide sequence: TGTGCCAGCAGCTTAGGGGCAGGAACTGAAGCTTTCTTT. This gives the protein CASSLGAGTEAFF.